This T cell receptor beta chain stems from a study of shared clonotypes between healthy human individuals. Repertoires were generated with immunoSEQ multiplex PCR, while TCRdb's copy carries only in-frame clones and drops some. The sample includes 650,000 to 750,000 clones, less than 80% of them seen just once. Germline CDR1 SGHTA, CDR2 FQGNSA. The CDR3 totals 15 residues. V lost 4 bases, J lost 2 bases, and 11 bases lay in between. Sequenced input: memory CD4+ T cells sorted from blood. Stated subset: CD45RA-negative fraction. The sequence derives from a woman under 40 in good health. The chain uses TRBV7-2 and TRBJ2-2; maybe TRBD1 (6 bases). The CDR3 protein is CASSSQGYNTGELFF. CDR3 coding DNA: TGTGCCAGCAGCTCGCAGGGGTATAACACCGGGGAGCTGTTTTTT.